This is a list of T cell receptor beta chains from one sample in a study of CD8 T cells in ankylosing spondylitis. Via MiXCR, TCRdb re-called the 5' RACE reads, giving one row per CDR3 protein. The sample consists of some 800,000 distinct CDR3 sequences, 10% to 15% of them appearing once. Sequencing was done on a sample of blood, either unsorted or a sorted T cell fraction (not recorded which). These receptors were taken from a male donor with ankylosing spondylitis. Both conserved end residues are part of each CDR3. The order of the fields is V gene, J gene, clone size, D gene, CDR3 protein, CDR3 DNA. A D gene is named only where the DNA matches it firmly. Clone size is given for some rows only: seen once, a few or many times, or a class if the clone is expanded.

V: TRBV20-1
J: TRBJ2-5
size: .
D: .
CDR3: CSATGERETQYF
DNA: TGCAGTGCTACAGGGGAGAGGGAGACCCAGTACTTC

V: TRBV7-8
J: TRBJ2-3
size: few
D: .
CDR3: CASSLAPGGTTGHRVTQYF
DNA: TGTGCCAGCAGCTTAGCCCCGGGGGGTACCACAGGACACAGGGTTACGCAGTATTTT

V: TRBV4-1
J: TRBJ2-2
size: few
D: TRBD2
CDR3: CASSQEGLAGVTGELFF
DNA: TGCGCCAGCAGCCAAGAAGGACTAGCGGGTGTCACCGGGGAGCTGTTTTTT

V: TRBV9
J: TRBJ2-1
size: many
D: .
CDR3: CASSILGGYNEQFF
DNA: TGTGCCAGCAGCATCCTGGGGGGTTACAATGAGCAGTTCTTC

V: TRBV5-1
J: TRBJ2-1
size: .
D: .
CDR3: CASTPPEAGVGAEQFF
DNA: TGCGCCAGCACCCCACCGGAGGCCGGGGTGGGGGCTGAGCAGTTCTTC

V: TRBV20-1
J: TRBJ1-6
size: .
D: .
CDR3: CSAITRQIYNSPLHF
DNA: TGCAGTGCTATAACGCGTCAGATCTATAATTCACCCCTCCACTTT

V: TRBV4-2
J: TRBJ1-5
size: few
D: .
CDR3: CASSQDAQGLRNQPQHF
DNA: TGTGCCAGCAGCCAAGATGCGCAGGGGCTACGCAATCAGCCCCAGCATTTT

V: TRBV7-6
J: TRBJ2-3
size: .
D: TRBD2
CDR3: CASSLDLAGTVTQYF
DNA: TGTGCCAGCAGCTTAGATCTAGCGGGAACAGTTACGCAGTATTTT

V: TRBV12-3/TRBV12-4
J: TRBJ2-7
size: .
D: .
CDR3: CASSLGGNSVYEQYF
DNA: TGTGCCAGCAGTTTGGGGGGCAATAGTGTCTACGAGCAGTACTTC

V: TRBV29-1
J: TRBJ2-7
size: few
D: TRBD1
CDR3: CSVGTVEQYF
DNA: TGCAGCGTCGGGACAGTAGAGCAGTACTTC

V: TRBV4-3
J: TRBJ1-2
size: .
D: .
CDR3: CASSQGAWKDGYTF
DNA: TGCGCCAGCAGCCAAGGCGCCTGGAAGGATGGCTACACCTTC

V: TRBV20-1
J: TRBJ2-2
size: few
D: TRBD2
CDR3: CSASSSSGHTGELFF
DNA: TGCAGTGCTAGTTCGTCTAGCGGGCATACCGGGGAGCTGTTTTTT

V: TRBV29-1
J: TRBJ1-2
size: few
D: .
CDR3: CSAVDQTHYGYTF
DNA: TGCAGCGCGGTAGACCAAACCCACTATGGCTACACCTTC

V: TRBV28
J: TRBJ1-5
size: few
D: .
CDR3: CASIQGQQDQPQHF
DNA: TGTGCCAGCATCCAAGGACAGCAGGATCAGCCCCAGCATTTT

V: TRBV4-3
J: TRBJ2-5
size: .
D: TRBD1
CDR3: CASSQGRKQGAKLETQYF
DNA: TGCGCCAGCAGCCAAGGGAGGAAACAGGGGGCTAAGTTGGAGACCCAGTACTTC

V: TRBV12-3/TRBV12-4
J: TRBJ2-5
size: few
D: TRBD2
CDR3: CASTWEGGERQETQYF
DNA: TGTGCCAGCACCTGGGAGGGAGGGGAAAGACAAGAGACCCAGTACTTC

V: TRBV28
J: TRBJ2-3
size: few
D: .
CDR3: CASSPVYLRGTDTQYF
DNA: TGTGCCAGCAGTCCCGTATACTTACGGGGCACAGATACGCAGTATTTT

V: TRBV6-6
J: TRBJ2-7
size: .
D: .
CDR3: CATALWNEQYF
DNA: TGTGCCACCGCCCTTTGGAACGAGCAGTACTTC

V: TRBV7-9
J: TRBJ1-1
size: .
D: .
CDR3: CASSLGIGSDTEAFF
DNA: TGTGCCAGCAGCTTAGGAATAGGGTCGGACACTGAAGCTTTCTTT

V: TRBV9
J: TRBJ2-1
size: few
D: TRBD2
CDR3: CASSVTILAGGPGQFF
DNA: TGTGCCAGCAGCGTAACAATACTAGCGGGAGGGCCGGGGCAGTTCTTC

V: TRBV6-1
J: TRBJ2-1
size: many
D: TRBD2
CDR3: CASSEGLAEHNEQFF
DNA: TGTGCCAGCAGTGAAGGTCTAGCGGAACACAATGAGCAGTTCTTC

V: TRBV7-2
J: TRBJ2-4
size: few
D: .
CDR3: CASSLVAQQGRIQYF
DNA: TGTGCCAGCAGCTTAGTGGCCCAACAGGGGAGGATTCAGTACTTC

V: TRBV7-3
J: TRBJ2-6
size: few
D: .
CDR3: CASSLADLSGANVLTF
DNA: TGTGCCAGCAGCTTGGCCGACCTCTCTGGGGCCAACGTCCTGACTTTC

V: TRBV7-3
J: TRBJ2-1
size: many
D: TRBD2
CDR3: CASSPTSGDNEQFF
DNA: TGTGCCAGCAGTCCTACTAGCGGGGACAATGAGCAGTTCTTC

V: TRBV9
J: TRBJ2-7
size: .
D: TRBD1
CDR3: CASSPQGQGRYEQYF
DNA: TGTGCCAGCAGCCCCCAGGGACAGGGGAGATACGAGCAGTACTTC

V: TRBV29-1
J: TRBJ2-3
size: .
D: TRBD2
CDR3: CSVGAGGPGTDTQYF
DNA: TGCAGCGTTGGAGCGGGAGGGCCAGGGACAGATACGCAGTATTTT

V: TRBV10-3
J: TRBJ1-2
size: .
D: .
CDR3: CAISESVVGADGYTF
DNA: TGTGCCATCAGTGAGTCGGTTGTGGGGGCGGATGGCTACACCTTC

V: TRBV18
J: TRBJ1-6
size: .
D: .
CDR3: CASSRGGQPLHF
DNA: TGTGCCAGCTCACGCGGGGGCCAACCCCTCCACTTT

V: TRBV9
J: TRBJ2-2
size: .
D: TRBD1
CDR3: CASNRDRGTGELFF
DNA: TGTGCCAGCAACCGGGACAGGGGGACCGGGGAGCTGTTTTTT

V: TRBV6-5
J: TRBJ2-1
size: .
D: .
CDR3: CASSYSGTPTYNEQFF
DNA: TGTGCCAGCAGTTACTCCGGGACGCCGACCTACAATGAGCAGTTCTTC

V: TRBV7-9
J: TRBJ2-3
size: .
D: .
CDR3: CATGGSDTQYF
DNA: TGTGCCACCGGTGGTTCAGATACGCAGTATTTT

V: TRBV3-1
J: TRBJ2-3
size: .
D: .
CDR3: CASSNRGPDTQYF
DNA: TGTGCCAGCAGCAATCGCGGCCCAGATACGCAGTATTTT

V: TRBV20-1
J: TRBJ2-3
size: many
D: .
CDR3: CSASMAVRADTQYF
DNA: TGCAGTGCTAGTATGGCAGTTAGAGCAGATACGCAGTATTTT

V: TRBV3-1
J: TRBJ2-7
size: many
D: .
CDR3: CASSQSPYSYEQYF
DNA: TGTGCCAGCAGCCAATCCCCTTACAGCTACGAGCAGTACTTC

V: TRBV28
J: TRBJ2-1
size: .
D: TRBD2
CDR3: CASTSPGLAYNEQFF
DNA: TGTGCCAGCACCTCCCCGGGACTAGCGTACAATGAGCAGTTCTTC

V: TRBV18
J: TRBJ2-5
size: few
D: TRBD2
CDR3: CASSPGWASGTQETQYF
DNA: TGTGCCAGCTCACCAGGCTGGGCTAGCGGGACCCAAGAGACCCAGTACTTC

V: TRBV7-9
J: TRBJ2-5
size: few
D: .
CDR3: CASSSNGGRETQYF
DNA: TGTGCCAGCAGCTCGAACGGAGGGCGAGAGACCCAGTACTTC

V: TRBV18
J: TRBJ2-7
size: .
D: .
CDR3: CASSLHREQYF
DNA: TGTGCCAGCTCCCTCCACCGCGAGCAGTACTTC

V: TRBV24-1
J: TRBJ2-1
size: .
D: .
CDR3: CATSDTRGPYNEQFF
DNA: TGTGCCACCAGTGACACCAGGGGCCCCTACAATGAGCAGTTCTTC

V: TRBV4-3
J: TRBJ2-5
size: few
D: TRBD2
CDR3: CASSQDAPSGQETQYF
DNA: TGCGCCAGCAGCCAAGATGCGCCTAGCGGCCAAGAGACCCAGTACTTC

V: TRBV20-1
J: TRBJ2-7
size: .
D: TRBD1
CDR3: CSQFRDRGSYEQYF
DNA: TGCAGTCAATTCCGGGACAGGGGTTCCTACGAGCAGTACTTC

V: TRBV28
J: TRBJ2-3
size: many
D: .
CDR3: CASSPLRDTQYF
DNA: TGTGCCAGCAGCCCTCTCCGGGATACGCAGTATTTT

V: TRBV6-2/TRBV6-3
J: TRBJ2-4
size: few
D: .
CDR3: CASRTRTENKYF
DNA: TGTGCCAGCAGGACCAGGACAGAAAACAAGTACTTC

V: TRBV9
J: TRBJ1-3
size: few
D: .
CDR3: CASSVTGISGNTIYF
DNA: TGTGCCAGCAGCGTCACCGGGATCTCTGGAAACACCATATATTTT

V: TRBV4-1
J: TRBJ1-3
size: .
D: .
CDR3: CASSRRNTQTGNTIYF
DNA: TGCGCCAGCAGCCGACGTAACACGCAAACTGGAAACACCATATATTTT

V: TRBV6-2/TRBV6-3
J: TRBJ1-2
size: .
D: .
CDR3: CASSYQAGGTSGYTF
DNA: TGTGCCAGCAGTTACCAGGCAGGAGGGACGAGTGGCTACACCTTC

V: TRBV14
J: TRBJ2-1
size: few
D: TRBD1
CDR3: CASSRPGQVYNEQFF
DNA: TGTGCCAGCAGCCGTCCGGGACAGGTCTACAATGAGCAGTTCTTC

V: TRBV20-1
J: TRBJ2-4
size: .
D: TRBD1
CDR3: CSADRDRGNIQYF
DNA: TGCAGTGCCGACCGGGACAGGGGAAACATTCAGTACTTC

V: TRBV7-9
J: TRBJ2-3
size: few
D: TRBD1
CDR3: CATARDRGTDTQYF
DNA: TGTGCCACCGCCCGGGACAGGGGCACAGATACGCAGTATTTT